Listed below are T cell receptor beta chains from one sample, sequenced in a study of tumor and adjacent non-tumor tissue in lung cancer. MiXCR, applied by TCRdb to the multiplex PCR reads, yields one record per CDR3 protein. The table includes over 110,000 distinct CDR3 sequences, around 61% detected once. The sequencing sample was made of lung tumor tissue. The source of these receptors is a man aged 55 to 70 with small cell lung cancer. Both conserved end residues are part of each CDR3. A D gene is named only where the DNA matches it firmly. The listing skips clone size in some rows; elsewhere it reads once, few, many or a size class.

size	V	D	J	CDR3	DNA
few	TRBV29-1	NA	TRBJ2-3	CSVGEARDTEYF	TGCAGCGTTGGGGAGGCGAGAGATACGGAGTATTTT
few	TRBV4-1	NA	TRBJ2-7	CASSQGGAPGYEQYF	TGCGCCAGCAGCCAAGGAGGGGCCCCGGGCTACGAGCAGTACTTC
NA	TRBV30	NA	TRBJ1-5	CAWSRGINQAQHF	TGTGCCTGGAGTAGGGGGATAAATCAGGCCCAGCATTTT
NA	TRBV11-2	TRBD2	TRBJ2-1	CASSALAAHDEQFF	TGTGCCAGCAGCGCCCTAGCGGCCCATGATGAGCAGTTCTTC
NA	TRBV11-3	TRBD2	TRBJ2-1	CASSLGRLAGDEQSF	TGTGCCAGCAGCTTGGGACGGCTAGCGGGGGATGAGCAGTCCTTC
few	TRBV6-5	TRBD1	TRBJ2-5	CASRYRGETQYF	TGTGCCAGCAGATACAGGGGGGAGACCCAGTACTTC
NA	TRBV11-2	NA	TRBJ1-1	CASNLGGGAFF	TGTGCCAGCAACTTAGGGGGGGGTGCTTTCTTT
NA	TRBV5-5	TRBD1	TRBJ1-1	CVSITGGLAFF	TGTGTCAGCATTACAGGGGGCCTCGCTTTCTTT
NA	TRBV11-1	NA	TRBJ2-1	CARSPWHFEQFF	TGTGCCAGGAGCCCCTGGCACTTCGAGCAGTTCTTC
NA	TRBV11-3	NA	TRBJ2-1	CASILGWSEQFF	TGTGCCAGTATCTTAGGTTGGAGTGAGCAGTTCTTC
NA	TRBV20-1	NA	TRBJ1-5	CSARLRGSSNQPQHF	TGCAGTGCTAGATTGAGGGGGTCGAGCAATCAGCCCCAGCATTTT
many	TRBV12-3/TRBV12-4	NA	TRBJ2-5	CASRLLWEETQYF	TGTGCCAGCAGGCTCTTATGGGAAGAGACCCAGTACTTC
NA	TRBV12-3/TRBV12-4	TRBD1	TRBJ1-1	CASNRQGYTEAFF	TGTGCCAGCAATCGACAGGGTTACACTGAAGCTTTCTTT
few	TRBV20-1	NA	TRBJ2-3	CSAERLEGTDTQYF	TGCAGTGCTGAGAGACTAGAAGGAACAGATACGCAGTATTTT